The 3 T cell receptor beta chains below were found in one sample sequenced in a study of cytomegalovirus exposure and HLA in healthy donors. 60 Vbeta and 13 Jbeta primers were used in PCR. Some clones are missing from TCRdb's copy, which holds only in-frame ones; the method was immunoSEQ multiplex PCR. The table has around 99,000 clones, roughly 70% seen once. Sequencing was carried out using PBMCs. The receptors here all came from a woman in her 70s in good health and CMV-seropositive.

V usage is TRBV6-6 and J usage is TRBJ2-7; D not certain. Germline CDR1 reads MNHNY; CDR2 reads SVGAGI (reference sequence). The CDR3 length is 14 residues. Trimming removed 1 base at V and 1 base at J, with 8 bases between. The CDR3: CASSYYRSSYEQYF. The CDR3, as DNA: TGTGCCAGCAGTTACTATCGCAGTTCCTACGAGCAGTACTTC.

V is TRBV19 and J is TRBJ1-4; no reliable D call. The CDR3 totals 14 residues. V was clipped by 6 bases and J by 5 bases, with 13 bases between them. Per the germline V gene, CDR1 is LNHDA and CDR2 is SQIVND (reference sequence). The DNA of the CDR3 is TGTGCCAGTAGAGGAGGGATCGGGAATGAAAAACTGTTTTTT. Residues: CASRGGIGNEKLFF.

The genes are TRBV19 and TRBJ1-5, with 7 bases lining up with TRBD1. Germline CDR1 and CDR2: LNHDA and SQIVND (reference sequence). The CDR3 sequence is 20 residues long. The J segment lost 3 bases and the V segment lost 11 bases, leaving 28 bases of the junction unmatched. The CDR3 coding sequence is TGTGCCGGGGTTAGAGGCCAGGCATTAACCGGGACAGTATACAATCAGCCCCAGCATTTT. It encodes CAGVRGQALTGTVYNQPQHF.